This TCR delta chain was sequenced in a study of γδ T cells in repeated Plasmodium falciparum infection. Bulk repertoires came from Vgamma9/Vdelta2+ or Vdelta2-negative gammadelta T cells flow-sorted from PBMC. A remark on this clone: TCRdb pairs this DNA with a much larger clone's protein that differs at residue 15, likely a read error; the protein shown was translated from the DNA.

Each sorted gammadelta sample had TRG and TRD chains sequenced. TCRdb repeated clone calling on the multiplex PCR reads with CATT. This sample yields 45,000 to 70,000 delta-chain clones, of which roughly 1.8% are seen a single time; approximately 15% belongs to the top ten. Germline loops: CDR1 TSWWSYY, CDR2 QGS. This CDR3 comprises 21 residues. Unmatched junction bases numbered 22, after V lost 0 bases and J lost 6 bases. The TCR sequence derives from a pool of human donors (malaria-infected and uninfected, not separated). The V call is TRDV1, the J call TRDJ1; 10 bases are a match to TRDD3. What was sequenced was gamma-delta T cells from blood. The CDR3 region has the DNA TGTGCTCTTGGGGAACTATGTGGGTGCCTGGGGGATATAGGGTGGGGGCATAAACTCATCTTT. It is translated as CALGELCGCLGDIGWGHKLIF.